These 20 T cell receptor beta chains were all obtained from the same sample, sequenced in a study of T-cell memory formation after mild COVID-19. TCRdb passed the 5' RACE reads through MiXCR, listing each CDR3 protein once. Of about 250,000 distinct CDR3 sequences detected, roughly 14% appear once; the ten largest clones hold 2.1%. Material for sequencing was PBMCs or a T cell subset sorted from them (not recorded which). Source of these receptors: an adult woman who had mild COVID-19 (a few samples of this study predate the infection). Cell type and time point are not known.

This clonotype was counted only a few times. The genes are TRBV12-3 or TRBV12-4 and TRBJ1-2; 9 bases map to TRBD1. The CDR3 consists of 14 residues. The V gene end was trimmed by 3 bases and the J gene end by 7 bases; junction bases not matched to a gene: 6. CDR3 in amino acids: CASSFGQGTAGYTF. The CDR3 region has the DNA TGTGCCAGCAGTTTTGGACAGGGGACGGCTGGCTACACCTTC.

A few counts support this clonotype. J is TRBJ2-1 and V is TRBV5-1; D gene ambiguous. Germline V gene data show CDR1 as SGHRS and CDR2 as YFSETQ. Trimming left V 2 bases short and J 6 bases short, with 9 bases between. The CDR3 has 13 residues. The CDR3 coding sequence is TGCGCCAGCAGCTTTTTCTCGGTCAATGAGCAGTTCTTC. This gives the protein CASSFFSVNEQFF.

The chain has TRBV5-1 and TRBJ2-7, with TRBD1 matching 7 bases. With V trimmed by 4 bases and J by 3 bases, 4 bases remained unmatched. The germline gives CDR1 SGHRS, CDR2 YFSETQ. This CDR3 contains 13 residues. The CDR3 DNA reads as TGCGCCAGCAGCCAGGACAGGTTCTACGAGCAGTACTTC. Encoded protein: CASSQDRFYEQYF.

DNA of the CDR3: TGTGCCAGCAGCTCAGGTTCCAGGGCAGGAGGCTACACCTTC. Translating gives CASSSGSRAGGYTF. The chain joins TRBV7-3 to TRBJ1-2, with a tentative D call TRBD1 (5 bases). The CDR3 is made up of 14 amino acids. V dropped 4 bases and J dropped 8 bases, with 17 bases sitting between them. The germline V gene encodes CDR1 SGHTA and CDR2 FQGTGA. The full variable domain, with the rest looked up from reference TRBV7-3 and TRBJ1-2, is GAGVSQTPSNKVTEKGKYVELRCDPISGHTALYWYRQSLGQGPEFLIYFQGTGAADDSGLPNDRFFAVRPEGSVSTLKIQRTERGDSAVYLCASSSGSRAGGYTFGSGTRLTVV.

The CDR3 loop reads CSADAGKTEAFF. The CDR3 DNA is TGCAGTGCCGACGCAGGGAAAACTGAAGCTTTCTTT. The chain employs TRBV20-1 and TRBJ1-1; weak D call: TRBD1 (5 bases). The CDR3 has 12 residues. In germline, CDR1 is DFQATT, CDR2 SNEGSKA (reference sequence). Trimming took off 6 bases at V and 5 bases at J, with 13 bases between the two ends.

A remark on this clonotype: No DNA is shown, since the ends of the CDR3 on it are uncertain; the CDR3 is the one TCRdb lists. The V and J genes are TRBV12-3 or TRBV12-4 and TRBJ1-2; TRBD1 is the table's D call and was not checked against the DNA. The CDR3 region is 13 residues in length, termini included. The CDR3 sequence is CASSSSTGYGYTF.

This clonotype was seen a handful of times. The chain carries TRBV7-9 and TRBJ1-1, with 8 nucleotides matching TRBD1. The germline V gene encodes CDR1 SEHNR and CDR2 FQNEAQ (reference sequence). CDR3 length: 20 residues. J lost 5 bases, V lost 5 bases, and 25 bases had no gene match. This CDR3 reads CASSPRTGFERNPTWTEAFF. The CDR3 DNA follows: TGTGCCAGCAGCCCGAGGACAGGGTTCGAGCGAAACCCTACTTGGACTGAAGCTTTCTTT.

This rearrangement joins TRBV7-6 to TRBJ2-5; perhaps TRBD2 as D (6 bases). V was cut by 1 base and J by 5 bases, with 17 bases left in between. Germline assignment: CDR1 SGHVS and CDR2 FNYEAQ. The CDR3 sequence is 16 residues long. DNA for the CDR3: TGTGCCAGCAGCTTAGAGGCCCCGGGACTGAGTGAGACCCAGTACTTC. Translating gives CASSLEAPGLSETQYF.

V is TRBV5-1 and J is TRBJ1-2; 9 nucleotides match TRBD1. V was pared by 5 bases and J by 10 bases, with 12 bases of the junction left unmatched. Germline values: CDR1 SGHRS, CDR2 YFSETQ. The CDR3 spans 14 residues. The CDR3 sequence: CASRLGPRQGDYTF. The CDR3 DNA reads TGCGCCAGCAGGCTTGGGCCCCGACAGGGGGACTACACCTTC. Using reference TRBV5-1 and TRBJ1-2 for the parts outside the CDR3, the full variable domain is KAGVTQTPRYLIKTRGQQVTLSCSPISGHRSVSWYQQTPGQGLQFLFEYFSETQRNKGNFPGRFSGRQFSNSRSEMNVSTLELGDSALYLCASRLGPRQGDYTFGSGTRLTVV.

The chain joins TRBV12-3 or TRBV12-4 to TRBJ1-2; a possible D gene is TRBD1 (5 bases). Trimming took 3 bases from V and 14 from J, leaving 13 bases between them. The CDR3 is made up of 11 amino acids. The CDR3 nucleotides read TGTGCCAGCAGTTTTGGACAAGTGTATACCTTC. Translated, it gives CASSFGQVYTF.

This clonotype was picked up a small number of times. The chain uses TRBV5-1 and TRBJ1-2; TRBD1 matches 9 bases. The germline gives CDR1 SGHRS, CDR2 YFSETQ. J gave up 5 bases and V 4 bases, and 3 bases lay outside the gene matches. The CDR3 sequence is 13 residues long. Here the CDR3 reads CASSGTGPYGYTF. The CDR3 DNA is TGCGCCAGCAGCGGGACAGGGCCTTATGGCTACACCTTC.

This clonotype was observed a handful of times. This chain connects TRBV9 to TRBJ2-1, with TRBD2 matching 16 bases. The CDR3 is 16 amino acids. V gave up 4 bases and J gave up 7 bases; unmatched junction bases: 5. CDR1 and CDR2 from the germline V gene are SGDLS and YYNGEE. The DNA for the CDR3 is TGTGCCAGCAGCTCGGGACTAGCGGGGGGGCATAATGAGCAGTTCTTC. This codes for CASSSGLAGGHNEQFF.

Ten or more counts support this clonotype. The chain is built from TRBV5-1 and TRBJ2-1; D is unclear. Germline V gives CDR1 SGHRS, CDR2 YFSETQ. The germline V and J ends were trimmed by 2 bases and 6 bases, with 15 bases remaining between them. The CDR3 is 15 amino acids. In DNA form, the CDR3 reads TGCGCCAGCAGCTTCGAGCCCTCTGCAGGCAATGAGCAGTTCTTC. As protein: CASSFEPSAGNEQFF.

This clonotype was seen only a few times. This chain joins TRBV4-1 and TRBJ2-7; 7 bases match TRBD1. Looked up from germline, CDR1 is MGHRA and CDR2 is YSYEKL. The CDR3 runs 16 residues. V was clipped by 1 base and J by 1 base; unmatched bases: 7. DNA of the CDR3: TGCGCCAGCAGCCAAGTGTCGGCAGGGGGTTCCTACGAGCAGTACTTC. It translates to CASSQVSAGGSYEQYF.

This clonotype has only a few counts. The chain joins TRBV5-5 to TRBJ1-5; tentatively, D is TRBD1 (5 bases). Germline V gives CDR1 SGHKS, CDR2 YYEKEE (reference sequence). The germline V and J ends were trimmed by 2 bases and 0 bases, with 9 bases remaining between them. The CDR3 totals 15 residues. CDR3 nucleotides: TGTGCCAGCAGCTTACAGGTATATAGCAATCAGCCCCAGCATTTT. This translates into CASSLQVYSNQPQHF.

This clonotype was recorded a few times. The chain links TRBV7-2 to TRBJ2-1; weak D call: TRBD2 (6 bases). The CDR3 consists of 19 residues. V shed 5 bases and J shed 0 bases, with 23 bases lying between them. In germline, CDR1 is SGHTA, CDR2 FQGNSA. The CDR3 DNA reads TGTGCCAGCAGCCAACCTTTGACGACTAGGGCGAGCTCCTACAATGAGCAGTTCTTC. The encoded protein is CASSQPLTTRASSYNEQFF.

The V call is TRBV27, the J call TRBJ1-2; the D gene is possibly TRBD1 (5 bases). Between the trimmed V and J ends, which lost 3 bases and 4 bases, there was a span of 12 bases. The germline CDR1 and CDR2 sequences are MNHEY and SMNVEV (reference sequence). The CDR3 contains 14 residues. Here the CDR3 reads CASSFQGGSYGYTF. In DNA, the CDR3 is TGTGCCAGCAGTTTCCAGGGTGGGAGCTATGGCTACACCTTC.

This clonotype was seen a handful of times. V usage is TRBV6-5 and J usage is TRBJ2-7, with 14 nucleotides matching TRBD2. Per germline, CDR1 MNHEY and CDR2 SVGAGI. This CDR3 is 14 amino acids long. Trimming took 7 bases from V and 3 from J; bases not matched to a gene: 2. This CDR3 is CASMGTSGSYEQYF. The DNA for the CDR3 is TGTGCCAGCATGGGGACTAGCGGGAGCTACGAGCAGTACTTC.

V is TRBV6-5 and J is TRBJ2-2; no clear D gene. CDR3 size: 13 residues. Germline CDR1 MNHEY, CDR2 SVGAGI. V was clipped by 1 base and J by 12 bases, with 12 bases between them. The CDR3 loop reads CASSYLPSPQLFF. DNA of the CDR3: TGTGCCAGCAGTTACTTACCATCCCCCCAGCTGTTTTTT.

The V call is TRBV12-3 or TRBV12-4, the J call TRBJ2-2; 8 nucleotides match TRBD1. The ends lost 6 bases at V and 9 bases at J; junction bases unmatched: 12. This CDR3 spans 15 amino acids. CDR3 sequence (DNA): TGTGCCAGCAGCTCACGGACAGGGCGGAGCAGGGAGCTGTTTTTT. Encoded protein: CASSSRTGRSRELFF.